This T cell receptor beta chain appears in the sequencing data of a study of cytomegalovirus exposure and HLA in healthy donors. General study results and limits: TCR sequences were mostly rare, though some public TCRs occurred in many donors. Some TCR beta chains (approximately 180 of them) were listed as cytomegalovirus-associated.

Amplification used 60 Vbeta primers and 13 Jbeta primers. The authors' processing: An analysis that came later counted some 80 million unique TCR beta chains, around 12 million shared. The repertoire was sequenced with immunoSEQ multiplex PCR; TCRdb's copy has only in-frame clones and lacks some. The D gene and trimming were derived from the DNA, and the V and J assignments and clone size from that table. The table has 110,000 or so clones, roughly 9% seen once; the top ten hold 5% to 6.5%. The CDR3 runs 14 residues. Germline loops: CDR1 KGHSH, CDR2 LQKENI. With V trimmed by 4 bases and J by 7 bases, 5 bases remained unmatched. Points on this clone: The antigen is unknown.

The rearrangement uses TRBV18 and TRBJ1-5; 9 bases are shared with TRBD1. This receptor was obtained from a woman aged 40 to 55 in good health and CMV-seropositive. The sequenced material came from PBMCs. The CDR3 region has the DNA TGTGCCAGCTCACTAGGGGACAGGGCCCAGCCCCAGCATTTT. Translation gives CASSLGDRAQPQHF.